The clone carrying this T cell receptor beta chain was seen just once. Only in-frame clones appear in the TCRdb table, and some are missing; sequencing was by immunoSEQ multiplex PCR. The sample records about 680,000 clones, 89% being singletons. The treatment: some 19 received Ad26.COV2.S at low or high dose, single or two shots; five or six received placebo; per-sample allocation not given. Sampling was done on day 63 after the first vaccine or placebo injection. The germline V gene has CDR1 LGHDT and CDR2 YNNKEL (reference sequence). V lost 1 base, J lost 10 bases, and 12 bases stayed unmatched. CDR3 length equals 16 residues. This sample stems from a study of Ad26.COV2.S vaccination and SARS-CoV-2 variants.

The rearrangement uses TRBV3-1 (or the pseudogene TRBV3-2) and TRBJ2-3, with 9 bases aligning to TRBD2. This clonotype originated in a person between 18 and 65 years old who received the Ad26.COV2.S COVID-19 vaccine or a placebo. The sequencing used peripheral blood, collected in a trial of Ad26.COV2.S vaccine versus placebo. The CDR3 spells CASSQVVGGRAGAQYF. In DNA form, the CDR3 reads TGTGCCAGCAGCCAAGTGGTTGGCGGGAGGGCCGGGGCGCAGTATTTT.